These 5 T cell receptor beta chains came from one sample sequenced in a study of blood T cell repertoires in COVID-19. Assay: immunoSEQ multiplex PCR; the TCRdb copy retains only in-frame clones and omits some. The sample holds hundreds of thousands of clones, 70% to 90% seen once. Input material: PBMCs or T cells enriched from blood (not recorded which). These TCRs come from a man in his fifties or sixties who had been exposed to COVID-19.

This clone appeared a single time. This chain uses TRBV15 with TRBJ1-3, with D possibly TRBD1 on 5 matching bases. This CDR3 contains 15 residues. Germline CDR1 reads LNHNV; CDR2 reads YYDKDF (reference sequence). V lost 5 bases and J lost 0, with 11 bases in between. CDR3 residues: CATSPGLSSGNTIYF. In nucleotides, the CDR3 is TGTGCCACCAGCCCGGGACTAAGCTCTGGAAACACCATATATTTT. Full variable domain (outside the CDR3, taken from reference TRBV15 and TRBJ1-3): DAMVIQNPRYQVTQFGKPVTLSCSQTLNHNVMYWYQQKSSQAPKLLFHYYDKDFNNEADTPDNFQSRRPNTSFCFLDIRSPGLGDTAMYLCATSPGLSSGNTIYFGEGSWLTVV.

The CDR3 nucleotides read TGTGCCAGCAGTCAACCGGACAGTCACTACACCTTC. Protein: CASSQPDSHYTF. This chain joins TRBV28 and TRBJ1-2; D is possibly TRBD1 (6 bases). Germline assignment: CDR1 MDHEN and CDR2 SYDVKM. CDR3 length: 12 amino acids. V gave up 5 bases and J gave up 10 bases, with 14 bases separating them.

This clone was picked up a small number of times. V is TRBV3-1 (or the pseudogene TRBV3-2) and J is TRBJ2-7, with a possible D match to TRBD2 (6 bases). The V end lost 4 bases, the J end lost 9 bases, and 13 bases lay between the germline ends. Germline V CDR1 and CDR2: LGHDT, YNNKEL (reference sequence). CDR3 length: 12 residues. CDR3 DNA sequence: TGTGCCAGCAGCCGAAGGCGGGATGGGCAGTACTTC. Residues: CASSRRRDGQYF.

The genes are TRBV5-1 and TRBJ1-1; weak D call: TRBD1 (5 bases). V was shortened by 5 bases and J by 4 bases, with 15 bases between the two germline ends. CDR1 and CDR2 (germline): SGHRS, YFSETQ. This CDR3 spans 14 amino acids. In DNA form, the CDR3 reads TGCGCCAGCAGTCCCCTCGGGGGAGGCACTGAAGCTTTCTTT. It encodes CASSPLGGGTEAFF.

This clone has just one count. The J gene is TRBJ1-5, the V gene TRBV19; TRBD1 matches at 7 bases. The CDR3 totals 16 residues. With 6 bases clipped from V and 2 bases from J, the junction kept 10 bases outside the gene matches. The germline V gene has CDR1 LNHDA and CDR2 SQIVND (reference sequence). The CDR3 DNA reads TGTGCCAGTAGCCGGGGACAGCTGGGGGGCAATCAGCCCCAGCATTTT. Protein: CASSRGQLGGNQPQHF.